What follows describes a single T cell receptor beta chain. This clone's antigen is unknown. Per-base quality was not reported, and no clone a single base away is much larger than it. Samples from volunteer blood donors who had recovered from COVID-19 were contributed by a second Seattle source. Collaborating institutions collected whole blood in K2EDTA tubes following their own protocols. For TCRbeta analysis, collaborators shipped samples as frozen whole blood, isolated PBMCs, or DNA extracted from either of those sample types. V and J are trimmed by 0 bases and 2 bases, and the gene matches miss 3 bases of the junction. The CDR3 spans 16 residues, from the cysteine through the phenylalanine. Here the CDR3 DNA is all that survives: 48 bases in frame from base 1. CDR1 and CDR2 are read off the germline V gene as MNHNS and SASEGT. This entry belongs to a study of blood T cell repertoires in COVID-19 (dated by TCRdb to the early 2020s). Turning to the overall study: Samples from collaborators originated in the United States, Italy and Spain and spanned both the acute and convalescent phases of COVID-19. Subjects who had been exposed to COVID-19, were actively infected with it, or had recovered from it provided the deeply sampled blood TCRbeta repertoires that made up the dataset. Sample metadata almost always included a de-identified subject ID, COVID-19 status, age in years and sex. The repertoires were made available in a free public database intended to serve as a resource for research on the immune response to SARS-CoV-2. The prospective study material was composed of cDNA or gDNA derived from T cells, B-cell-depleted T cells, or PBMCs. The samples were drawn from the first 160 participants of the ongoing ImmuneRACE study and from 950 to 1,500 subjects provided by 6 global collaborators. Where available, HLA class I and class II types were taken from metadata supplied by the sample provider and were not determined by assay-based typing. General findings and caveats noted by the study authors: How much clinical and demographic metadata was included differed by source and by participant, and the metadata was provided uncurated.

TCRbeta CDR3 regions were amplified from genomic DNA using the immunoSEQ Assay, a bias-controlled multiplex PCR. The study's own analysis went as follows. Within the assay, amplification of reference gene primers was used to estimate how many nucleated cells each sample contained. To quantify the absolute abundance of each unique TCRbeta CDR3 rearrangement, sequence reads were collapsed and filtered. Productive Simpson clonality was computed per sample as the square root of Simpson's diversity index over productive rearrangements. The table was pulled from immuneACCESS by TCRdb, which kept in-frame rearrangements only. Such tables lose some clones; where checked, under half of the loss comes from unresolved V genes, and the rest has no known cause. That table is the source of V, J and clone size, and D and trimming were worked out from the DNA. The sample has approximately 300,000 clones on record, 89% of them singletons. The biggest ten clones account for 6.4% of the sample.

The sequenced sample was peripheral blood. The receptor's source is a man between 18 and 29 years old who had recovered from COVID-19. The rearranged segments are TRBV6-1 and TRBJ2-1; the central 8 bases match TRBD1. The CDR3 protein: CASSEAGTGPYNEQFF. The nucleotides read TGTGCCAGCAGTGAAGCAGGGACAGGACCCTACAATGAGCAGTTCTTC.